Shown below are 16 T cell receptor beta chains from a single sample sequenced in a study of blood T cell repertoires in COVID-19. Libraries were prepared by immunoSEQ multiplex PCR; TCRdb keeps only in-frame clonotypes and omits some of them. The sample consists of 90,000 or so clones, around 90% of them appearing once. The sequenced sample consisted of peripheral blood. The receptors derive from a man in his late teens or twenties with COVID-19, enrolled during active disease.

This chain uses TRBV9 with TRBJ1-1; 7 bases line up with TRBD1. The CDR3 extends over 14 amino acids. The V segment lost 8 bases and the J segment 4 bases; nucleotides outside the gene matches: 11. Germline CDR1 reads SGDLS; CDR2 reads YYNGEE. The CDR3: CASTSGDSSTEAFF. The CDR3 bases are TGTGCCAGTACCAGTGGGGACAGTTCCACTGAAGCTTTCTTT.

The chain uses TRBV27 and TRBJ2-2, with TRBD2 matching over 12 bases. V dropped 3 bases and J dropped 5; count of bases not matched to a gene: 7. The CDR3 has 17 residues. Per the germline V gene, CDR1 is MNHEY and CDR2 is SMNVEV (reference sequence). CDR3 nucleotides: TGTGCCAGCAGTTTTACTAGCGGGAGGTCGCGAACCGGGGAGCTGTTTTTT. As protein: CASSFTSGRSRTGELFF.

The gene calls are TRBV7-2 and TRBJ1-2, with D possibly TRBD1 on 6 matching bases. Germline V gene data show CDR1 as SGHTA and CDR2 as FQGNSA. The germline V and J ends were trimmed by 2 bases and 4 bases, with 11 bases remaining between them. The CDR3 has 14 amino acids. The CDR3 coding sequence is TGTGCCAGCAGCTTAAAAGGACAGAGCTATGGCTACACCTTC. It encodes CASSLKGQSYGYTF.

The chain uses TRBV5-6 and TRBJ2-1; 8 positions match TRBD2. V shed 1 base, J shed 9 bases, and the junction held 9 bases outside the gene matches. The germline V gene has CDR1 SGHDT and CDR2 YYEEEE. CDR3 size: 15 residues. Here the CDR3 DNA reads TGTGCCAGCAGCTTGACTAGCGGCCTTGAGAGTGAGCAGTTCTTC. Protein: CASSLTSGLESEQFF.

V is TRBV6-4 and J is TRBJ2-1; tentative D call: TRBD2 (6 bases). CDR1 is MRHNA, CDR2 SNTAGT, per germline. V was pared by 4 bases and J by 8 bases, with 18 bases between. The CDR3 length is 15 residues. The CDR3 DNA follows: TGTGCCAGCAGTGGCCGACTAGGATCGACCGATGAGCAGTTCTTC. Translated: CASSGRLGSTDEQFF.

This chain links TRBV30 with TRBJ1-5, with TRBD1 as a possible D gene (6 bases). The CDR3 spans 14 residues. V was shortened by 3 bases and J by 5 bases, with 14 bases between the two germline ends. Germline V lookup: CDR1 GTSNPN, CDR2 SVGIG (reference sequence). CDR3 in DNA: TGTGCCTGGAGCCCGGGGGCGGGGGATCAGCCCCAGCATTTT. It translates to CAWSPGAGDQPQHF. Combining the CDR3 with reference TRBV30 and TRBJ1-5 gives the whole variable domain SQTIHQWPATLVQPVGSPLSLECTVEGTSNPNLYWYRQAAGRGLQLLFYSVGIGQISSEVPQNLSASRPQDRQFILSSKKLLLSDSGFYLCAWSPGAGDQPQHFGDGTRLSIL.

CDR3: CASSLVPGDEQFF. The CDR3, as DNA: TGTGCCAGCAGCTTGGTTCCCGGGGATGAGCAGTTCTTC. J is TRBJ2-1 and V is TRBV5-6; D is perhaps TRBD2 (5 bases). CDR3 length: 13 amino acids. Trimming took 0 bases from V and 8 from J, leaving 9 bases between them. Per germline, CDR1 SGHDT and CDR2 YYEEEE.

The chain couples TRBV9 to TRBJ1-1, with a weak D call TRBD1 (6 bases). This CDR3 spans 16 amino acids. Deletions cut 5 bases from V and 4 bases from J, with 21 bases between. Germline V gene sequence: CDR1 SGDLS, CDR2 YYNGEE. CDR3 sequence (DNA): TGTGCCAGCAGTGACAGTTCCCAGGGGCCGGGCACTGAAGCTTTCTTT. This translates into CASSDSSQGPGTEAFF.

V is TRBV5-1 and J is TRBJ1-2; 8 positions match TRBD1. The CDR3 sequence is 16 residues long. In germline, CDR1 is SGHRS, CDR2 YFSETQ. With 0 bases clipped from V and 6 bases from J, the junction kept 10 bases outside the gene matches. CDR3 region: CASSLAAGGTGDGYTF. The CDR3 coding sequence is TGCGCCAGCAGCTTGGCGGCCGGTGGGACAGGCGATGGCTACACCTTC. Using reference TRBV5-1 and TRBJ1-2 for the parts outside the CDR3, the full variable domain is KAGVTQTPRYLIKTRGQQVTLSCSPISGHRSVSWYQQTPGQGLQFLFEYFSETQRNKGNFPGRFSGRQFSNSRSEMNVSTLELGDSALYLCASSLAAGGTGDGYTFGSGTRLTVV.

The CDR3 here is CASSPGTTGQRNTEAFF. CDR3 bases: TGTGCCAGCTCACCCGGAACGACGGGACAGAGAAACACTGAAGCTTTCTTT. V usage is TRBV18 and J usage is TRBJ1-1; 7 bases map to TRBD1. Germline values: CDR1 KGHSH, CDR2 LQKENI. The trim removed 3 bases at V and 2 bases at J, leaving 12 bases unmatched. This CDR3 has 17 residues.

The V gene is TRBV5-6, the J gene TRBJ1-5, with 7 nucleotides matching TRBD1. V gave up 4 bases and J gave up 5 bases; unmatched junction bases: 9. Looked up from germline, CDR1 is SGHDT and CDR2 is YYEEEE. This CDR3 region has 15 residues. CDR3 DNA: TGTGCCAGCAGCCCCGCCGGACAGGTCGATCAGCCCCAGCATTTT. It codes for CASSPAGQVDQPQHF.

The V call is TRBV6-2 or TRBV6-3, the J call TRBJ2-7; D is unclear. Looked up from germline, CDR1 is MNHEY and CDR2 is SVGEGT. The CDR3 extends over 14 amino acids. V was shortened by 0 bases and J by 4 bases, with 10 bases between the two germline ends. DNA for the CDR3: TGTGCCAGCAGTTACTCGGGTGGCGGTTACGAGCAGTACTTC. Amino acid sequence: CASSYSGGGYEQYF.

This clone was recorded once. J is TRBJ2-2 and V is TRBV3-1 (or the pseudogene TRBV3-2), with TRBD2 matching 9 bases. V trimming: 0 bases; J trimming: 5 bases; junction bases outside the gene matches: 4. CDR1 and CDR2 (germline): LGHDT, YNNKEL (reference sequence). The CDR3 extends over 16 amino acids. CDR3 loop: CASSQDVAGDTGELFF. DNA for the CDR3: TGTGCCAGCAGCCAAGATGTAGCGGGAGATACCGGGGAGCTGTTTTTT.

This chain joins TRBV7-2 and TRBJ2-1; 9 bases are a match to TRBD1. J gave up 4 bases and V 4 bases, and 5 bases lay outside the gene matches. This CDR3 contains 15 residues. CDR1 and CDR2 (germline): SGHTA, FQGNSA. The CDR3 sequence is CASSWGTGRYNEQFF. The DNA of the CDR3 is TGTGCCAGCAGCTGGGGGACAGGGAGATACAATGAGCAGTTCTTC.

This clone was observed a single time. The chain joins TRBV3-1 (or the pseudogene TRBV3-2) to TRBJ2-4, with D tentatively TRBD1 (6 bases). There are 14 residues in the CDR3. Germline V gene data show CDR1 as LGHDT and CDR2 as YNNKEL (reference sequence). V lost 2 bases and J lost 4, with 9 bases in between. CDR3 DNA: TGTGCCAGCAGCCAACCTGGACAGAAAAACATTCAGTACTTC. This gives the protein CASSQPGQKNIQYF.

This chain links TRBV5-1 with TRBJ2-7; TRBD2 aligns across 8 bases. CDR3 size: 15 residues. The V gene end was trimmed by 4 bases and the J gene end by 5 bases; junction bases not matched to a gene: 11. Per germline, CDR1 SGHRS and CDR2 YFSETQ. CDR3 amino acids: CASSREAGAVDEQYF. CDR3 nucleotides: TGCGCCAGCAGCCGGGAAGCGGGAGCGGTGGACGAGCAGTACTTC.